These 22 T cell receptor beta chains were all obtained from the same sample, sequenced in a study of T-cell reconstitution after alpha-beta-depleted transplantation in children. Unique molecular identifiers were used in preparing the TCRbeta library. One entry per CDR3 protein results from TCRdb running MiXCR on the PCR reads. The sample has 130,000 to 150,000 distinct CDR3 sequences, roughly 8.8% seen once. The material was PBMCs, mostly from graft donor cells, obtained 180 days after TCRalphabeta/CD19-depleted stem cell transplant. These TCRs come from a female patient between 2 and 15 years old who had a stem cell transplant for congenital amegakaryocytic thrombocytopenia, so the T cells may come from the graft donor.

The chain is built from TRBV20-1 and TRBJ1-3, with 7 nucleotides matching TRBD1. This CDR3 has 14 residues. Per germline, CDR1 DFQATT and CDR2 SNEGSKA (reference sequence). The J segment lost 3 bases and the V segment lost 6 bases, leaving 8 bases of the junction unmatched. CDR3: CSAAPTGSGNTIYF. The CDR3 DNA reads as TGCAGTGCCGCCCCGACAGGGAGTGGAAACACCATATATTTT.

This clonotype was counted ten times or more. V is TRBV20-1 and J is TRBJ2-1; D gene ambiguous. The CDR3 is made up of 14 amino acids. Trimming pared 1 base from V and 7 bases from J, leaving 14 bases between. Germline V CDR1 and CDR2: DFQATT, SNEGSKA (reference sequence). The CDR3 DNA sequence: TGCAGTGCTAGAGTTAGCCTTCCCAGTAATGAGCAGTTCTTC. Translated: CSARVSLPSNEQFF.

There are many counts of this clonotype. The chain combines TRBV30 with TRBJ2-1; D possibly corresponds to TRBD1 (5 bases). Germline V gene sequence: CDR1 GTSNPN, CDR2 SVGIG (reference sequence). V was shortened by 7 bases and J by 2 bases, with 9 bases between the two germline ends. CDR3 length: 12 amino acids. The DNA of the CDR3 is TGTGCCTCGAAGACAGCCTACAATGAGCAGTTCTTC. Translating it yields CASKTAYNEQFF. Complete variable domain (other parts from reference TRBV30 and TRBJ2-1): SQTIHQWPATLVQPVGSPLSLECTVEGTSNPNLYWYRQAAGRGLQLLFYSVGIGQISSEVPQNLSASRPQDRQFILSSKKLLLSDSGFYLCASKTAYNEQFFGPGTRLTVL.

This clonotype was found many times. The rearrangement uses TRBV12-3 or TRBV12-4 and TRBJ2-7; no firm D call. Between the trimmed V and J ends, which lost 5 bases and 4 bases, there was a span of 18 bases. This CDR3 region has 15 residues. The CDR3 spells CASSRNSLTLYEQYF. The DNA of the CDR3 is TGTGCCAGCAGTCGAAATAGCCTCACCTTATACGAGCAGTACTTC.

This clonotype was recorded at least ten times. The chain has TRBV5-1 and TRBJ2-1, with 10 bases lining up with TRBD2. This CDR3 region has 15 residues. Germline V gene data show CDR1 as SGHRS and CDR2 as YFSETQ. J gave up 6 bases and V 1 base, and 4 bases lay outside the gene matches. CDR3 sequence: CASSLRASGGNEQFF. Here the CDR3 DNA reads TGCGCCAGCAGCTTGAGGGCTAGCGGGGGCAATGAGCAGTTCTTC.

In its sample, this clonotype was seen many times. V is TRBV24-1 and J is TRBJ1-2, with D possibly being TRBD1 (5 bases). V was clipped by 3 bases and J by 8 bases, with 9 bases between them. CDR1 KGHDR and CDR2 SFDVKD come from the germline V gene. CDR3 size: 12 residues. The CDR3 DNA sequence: TGTGCCACCAGTGATCAGAGGGGAGGCTACACCTTC. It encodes CATSDQRGGYTF.

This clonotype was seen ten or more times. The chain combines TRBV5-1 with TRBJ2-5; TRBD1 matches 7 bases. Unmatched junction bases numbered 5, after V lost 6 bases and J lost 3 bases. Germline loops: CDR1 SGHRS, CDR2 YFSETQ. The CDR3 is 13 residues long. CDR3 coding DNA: TGCGCCAGCAAAGAGGGGGCCAAAGAGACCCAGTACTTC. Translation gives CASKEGAKETQYF.

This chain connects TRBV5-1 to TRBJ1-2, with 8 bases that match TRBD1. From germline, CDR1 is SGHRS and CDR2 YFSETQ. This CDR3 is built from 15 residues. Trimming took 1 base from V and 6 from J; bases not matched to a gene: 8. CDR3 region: CASSLSQGAQNGYTF. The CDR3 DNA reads TGCGCCAGCAGCTTGTCCCAGGGGGCGCAGAATGGCTACACCTTC. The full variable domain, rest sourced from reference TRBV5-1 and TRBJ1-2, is KAGVTQTPRYLIKTRGQQVTLSCSPISGHRSVSWYQQTPGQGLQFLFEYFSETQRNKGNFPGRFSGRQFSNSRSEMNVSTLELGDSALYLCASSLSQGAQNGYTFGSGTRLTVV.

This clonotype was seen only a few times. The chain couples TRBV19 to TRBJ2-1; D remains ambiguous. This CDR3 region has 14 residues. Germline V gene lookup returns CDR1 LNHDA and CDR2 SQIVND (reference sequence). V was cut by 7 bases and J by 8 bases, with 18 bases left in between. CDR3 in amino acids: CASNPRASTDEQFF. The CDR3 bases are TGTGCCAGTAATCCCCGAGCCAGCACCGATGAGCAGTTCTTC.

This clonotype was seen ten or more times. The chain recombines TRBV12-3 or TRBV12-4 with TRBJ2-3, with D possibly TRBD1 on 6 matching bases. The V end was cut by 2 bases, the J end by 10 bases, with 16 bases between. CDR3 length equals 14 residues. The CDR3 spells CASSLRARGIAQYF. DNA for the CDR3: TGTGCCAGCAGTTTAAGGGCGAGGGGGATCGCGCAGTATTTT.

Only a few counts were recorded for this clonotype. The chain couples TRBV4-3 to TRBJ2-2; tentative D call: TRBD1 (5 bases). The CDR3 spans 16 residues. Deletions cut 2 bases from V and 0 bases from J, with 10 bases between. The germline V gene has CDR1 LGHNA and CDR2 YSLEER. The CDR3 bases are TGCGCCAGCAGCCAAACTCAAGGGGCGAACACCGGGGAGCTGTTTTTT. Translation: CASSQTQGANTGELFF.

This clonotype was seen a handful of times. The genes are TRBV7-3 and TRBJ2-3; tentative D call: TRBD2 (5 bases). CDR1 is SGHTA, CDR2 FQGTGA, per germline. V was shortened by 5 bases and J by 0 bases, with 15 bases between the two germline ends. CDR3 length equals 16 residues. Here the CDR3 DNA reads TGTGCCAGCAGCCCCCGCGGCGGGTCTAGCACAGATACGCAGTATTTT. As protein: CASSPRGGSSTDTQYF.

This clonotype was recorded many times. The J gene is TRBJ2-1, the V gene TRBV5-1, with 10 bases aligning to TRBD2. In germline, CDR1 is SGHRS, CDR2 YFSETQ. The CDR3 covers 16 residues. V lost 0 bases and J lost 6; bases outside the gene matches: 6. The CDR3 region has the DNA TGCGCCAGCAGCTTGGTATCTTCTAGCGGGAGCAATGAGCAGTTCTTC. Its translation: CASSLVSSSGSNEQFF.

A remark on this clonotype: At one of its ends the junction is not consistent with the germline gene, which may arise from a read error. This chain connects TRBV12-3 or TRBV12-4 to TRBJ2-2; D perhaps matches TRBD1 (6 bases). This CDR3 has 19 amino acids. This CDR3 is CAISLALWVGGVVAGELFF. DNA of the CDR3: TGTGCCATCAGTTTAGCGCTATGGGTAGGGGGTGTGGTTGCCGGGGAGCTGTTTTTT.

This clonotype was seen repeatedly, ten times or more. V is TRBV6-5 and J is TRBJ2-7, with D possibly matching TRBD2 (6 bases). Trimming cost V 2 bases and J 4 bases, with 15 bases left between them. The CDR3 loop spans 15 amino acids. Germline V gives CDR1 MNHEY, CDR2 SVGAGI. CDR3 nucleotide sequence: TGTGCCAGCAGTTACACCAGCGGGCTGGCGTACGAGCAGTACTTC. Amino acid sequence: CASSYTSGLAYEQYF.

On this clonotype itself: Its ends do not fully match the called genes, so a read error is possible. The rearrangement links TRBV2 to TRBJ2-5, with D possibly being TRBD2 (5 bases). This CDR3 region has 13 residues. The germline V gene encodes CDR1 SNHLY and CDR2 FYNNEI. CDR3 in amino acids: CSSSEVGVETQYF. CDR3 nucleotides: TGTTCCAGCAGTGAAGTGGGAGTGGAGACCCAGTACTTC.

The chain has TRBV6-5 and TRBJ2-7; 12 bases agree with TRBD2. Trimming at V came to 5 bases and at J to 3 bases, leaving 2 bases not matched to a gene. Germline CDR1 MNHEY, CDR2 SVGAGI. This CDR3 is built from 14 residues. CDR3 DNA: TGTGCCAGCAGTCAGACTAGCGGGAGCTACGAGCAGTACTTC. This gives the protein CASSQTSGSYEQYF.

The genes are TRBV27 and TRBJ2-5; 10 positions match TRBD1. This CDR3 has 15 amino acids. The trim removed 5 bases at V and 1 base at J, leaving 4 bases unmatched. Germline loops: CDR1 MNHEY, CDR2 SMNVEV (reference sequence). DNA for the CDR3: TGTGCCAGCAGTCCCCGGACAGGGGGCCAAGAGACCCAGTACTTC. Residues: CASSPRTGGQETQYF.

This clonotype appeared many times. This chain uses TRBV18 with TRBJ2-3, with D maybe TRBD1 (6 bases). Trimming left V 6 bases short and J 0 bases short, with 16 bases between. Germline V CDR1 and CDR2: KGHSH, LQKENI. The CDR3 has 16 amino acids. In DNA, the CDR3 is TGTGCCAGCTCGCCGTTGGGGGACACTAGCACAGATACGCAGTATTTT. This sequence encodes CASSPLGDTSTDTQYF.

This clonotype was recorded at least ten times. CDR3 bases: TGTGCCACCCTAAGGAGGGACCCCACTGAAGCTTTCTTT. It is translated as CATLRRDPTEAFF. The chain uses TRBV28 and TRBJ1-1, with D perhaps matching TRBD1 (5 bases). The CDR3 covers 13 residues. Looked up from germline, CDR1 is MDHEN and CDR2 is SYDVKM. Between the trimmed V and J ends, which lost 10 bases and 4 bases, there was a span of 16 bases.

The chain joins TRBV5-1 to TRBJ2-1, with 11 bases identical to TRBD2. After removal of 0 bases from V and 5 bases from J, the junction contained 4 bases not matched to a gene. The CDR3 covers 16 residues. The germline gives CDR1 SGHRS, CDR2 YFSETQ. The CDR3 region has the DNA TGCGCCAGCAGCTTGGAACTAGCGGGAGAGAACAATGAGCAGTTCTTC. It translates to CASSLELAGENNEQFF.

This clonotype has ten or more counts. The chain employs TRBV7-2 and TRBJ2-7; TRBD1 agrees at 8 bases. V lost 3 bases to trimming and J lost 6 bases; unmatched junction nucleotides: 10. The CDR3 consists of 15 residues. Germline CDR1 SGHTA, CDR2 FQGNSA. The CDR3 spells CASSFVTGQVSEQYF. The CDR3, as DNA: TGTGCCAGCAGCTTCGTTACGGGACAGGTTTCCGAGCAGTACTTC.